The entry that follows covers one TCR beta chain sequence. Germline CDR1 reads MNHEY; CDR2 reads SVGAGI. The CDR3 sequence is 14 residues long. V was cut by 4 bases and J by 1 base, with 9 bases left in between. As for time point: pre-treatment sample, taken before nivolumab and TIL therapy. The tumor samples were excised metastases, mostly pleural nodules or supraclavicular lymph nodes. Adults with stage 4 NSCLC were enrolled in a phase I trial. The data are from a study of TIL therapy for anti-PD-1-resistant metastatic lung cancer. The libraries were made with immunoSEQ v3. The method was immunoSEQ multiplex PCR; TCRdb's version includes in-frame clones alone and lacks a portion of them. This sample has about 95,000 clones; 65% occur once, and the top ten carry approximately 11%.

Here the sequenced sample was tumor tissue, taken at baseline. The chain joins TRBV6-5 to TRBJ2-3; D is perhaps TRBD1 or TRBD2 (6 bases each). The sequence was obtained from a person aged 25 to 80 with non-small cell lung cancer. This chain's CDR3 is CASSWRGGTDTQYF. The DNA for the CDR3 is TGTGCCAGCAGTTGGAGGGGGGGCACAGATACGCAGTATTTT.